This T cell receptor (beta chain) was identified during a study of graft-versus-host responses after intestinal transplantation. Study in general: Multivisceral, liver-intestinal, or isolated intestinal transplants were received by the recipients.

This CDR3 region has 15 residues. Per the germline V gene, CDR1 is SNHLY and CDR2 is FYNNEI. V lost 6 bases to trimming and J lost 0 bases, with 12 bases between them. Some clones are missing from TCRdb's copy, which holds only in-frame ones; the method was immunoSEQ multiplex PCR. The repertoire holds about 80,000 clones, with 80% to 95% as singletons. This rearrangement joins TRBV2 to TRBJ1-5, with D unclear. The sequence was obtained from a human patient who received an intestinal transplant, so some T cells may come from the graft donor. Sequencing used PBMCs, obtained 98 days after intestinal transplantation. In DNA, the CDR3 is TGTGCCAGCAGCCCGGAGGGAATTAGCAATCAGCCCCAGCATTTT. The encoded protein is CASSPEGISNQPQHF.